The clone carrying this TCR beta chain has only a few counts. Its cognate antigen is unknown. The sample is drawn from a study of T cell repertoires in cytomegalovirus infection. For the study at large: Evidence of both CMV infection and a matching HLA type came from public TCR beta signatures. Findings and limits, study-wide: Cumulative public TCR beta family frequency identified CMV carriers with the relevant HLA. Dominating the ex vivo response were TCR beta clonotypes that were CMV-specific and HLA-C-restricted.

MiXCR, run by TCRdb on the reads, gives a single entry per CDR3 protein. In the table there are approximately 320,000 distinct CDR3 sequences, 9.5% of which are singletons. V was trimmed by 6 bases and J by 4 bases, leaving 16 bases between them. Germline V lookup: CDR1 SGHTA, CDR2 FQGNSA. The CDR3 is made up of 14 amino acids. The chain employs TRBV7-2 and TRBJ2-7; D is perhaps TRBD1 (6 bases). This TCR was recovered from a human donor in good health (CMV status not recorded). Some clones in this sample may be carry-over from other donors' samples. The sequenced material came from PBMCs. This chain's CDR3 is CASSPTGYLYEQYF. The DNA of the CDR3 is TGTGCCAGCAGTCCTACAGGGTACCTTTACGAGCAGTACTTC.